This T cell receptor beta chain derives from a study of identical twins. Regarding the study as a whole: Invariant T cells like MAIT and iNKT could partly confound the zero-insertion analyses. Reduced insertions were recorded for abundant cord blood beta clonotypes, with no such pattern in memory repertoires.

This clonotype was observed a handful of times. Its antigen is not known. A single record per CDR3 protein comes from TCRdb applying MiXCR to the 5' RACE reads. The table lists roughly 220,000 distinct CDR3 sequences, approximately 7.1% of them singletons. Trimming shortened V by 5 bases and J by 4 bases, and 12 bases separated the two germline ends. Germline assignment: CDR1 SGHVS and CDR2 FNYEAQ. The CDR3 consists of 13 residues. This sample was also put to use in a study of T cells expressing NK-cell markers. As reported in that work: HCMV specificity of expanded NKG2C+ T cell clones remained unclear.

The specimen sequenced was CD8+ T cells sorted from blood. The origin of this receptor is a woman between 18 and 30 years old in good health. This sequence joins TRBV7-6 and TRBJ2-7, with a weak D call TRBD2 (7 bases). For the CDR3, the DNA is TGTGCCAGCAGCGCGGGGGCCCTTTACGAGCAGTACTTC. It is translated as CASSAGALYEQYF.